This TCR beta chain derives from a study of CD8+ T cells in alopecia areata. CD4+ and CD8+ T cells were sorted from PBMCs. Broader study findings: Across lesional scalp, and particularly alopecia totalis/universalis, clonality surpassed that of normal scalp.

Note on this clone: Its matching antigen is unknown.

RNA extraction and reverse transcription yielded cDNA as sequencing template. Here immunoSEQ multiplex PCR was the method, and the copy in TCRdb shows in-frame clones only, minus some. The sample records some 170,000 clones, about 63% being singletons. The source of this sequence is a human donor with alopecia areata. The sample here was CD4+ T cells sorted from blood, taken at week 0.

CDR3 sequence reads: CASSVKGWDYGYTF. The DNA of the CDR3 is TGTGCCAGCAGTGTTAAAGGGTGGGACTATGGCTACACCTTC. The chain recombines TRBV27 with TRBJ1-2; no definite D call. This CDR3 has 14 residues. The germline gives CDR1 MNHEY, CDR2 SMNVEV (reference sequence). Trimming stripped 5 bases from V and 3 bases from J, with 13 bases between.